A single sample gave rise to the 17 T cell receptor beta chains below, sequenced in a study of PD-L1 blockade in urothelial cancer. Sequenced by immunoSEQ multiplex PCR; TCRdb stores in-frame clones only, minus some. The repertoire includes about 32,000 clones, roughly 88% of them detected once, and more than 30% sits in the top ten. The starting material was PBMCs, obtained around atezolizumab (anti-PD-L1) treatment. The receptors were sampled from a man between 60 and 75 years old with urothelial cancer.

The chain has TRBV11-2 and TRBJ2-2; 7 bases map to TRBD2. V lost 3 bases, J lost 2 bases, and 6 bases stayed unmatched. Germline V gene sequence: CDR1 SGHAT, CDR2 FQNNGV. The CDR3 spans 16 residues. The CDR3 protein is CASSFGSGFNTGELFF. CDR3 DNA: TGTGCCAGCAGCTTCGGTAGCGGGTTTAACACCGGGGAGCTGTTTTTT.

This chain links TRBV5-4 with TRBJ2-1; TRBD1 is a possible D gene (6 bases). Trimming stripped 2 bases from V and 10 bases from J, with 10 bases between. CDR1 SGHNT and CDR2 YYREEE come from the germline V gene (reference sequence). The CDR3 is 12 residues long. The CDR3 reads CASSFPQGEQFF. The CDR3 region has the DNA TGTGCCAGCAGCTTCCCTCAGGGGGAGCAGTTCTTC.

The chain links TRBV25-1 to TRBJ2-3; tentative D call: TRBD2 (6 bases). Germline CDR1 MGHDK, CDR2 SYGVNS. There are 16 residues in the CDR3. The germline V and J ends were trimmed by 0 bases and 4 bases, with 14 bases remaining between them. The chain's CDR3 is CASSEYRGGGADTQYF. CDR3 nucleotide sequence: TGTGCCAGCAGTGAATATCGTGGGGGAGGCGCAGATACGCAGTATTTT.

This clone has more than one count but fewer than ten. This chain joins TRBV4-2 and TRBJ1-4; TRBD1 is a possible D gene (6 bases). V was shortened by 1 base and J by 8 bases, with 17 bases between the two germline ends. The CDR3 length is 16 residues. Per the germline V gene, CDR1 is LGHNA and CDR2 is YNFKEQ. CDR3 in amino acids: CASSQGWGGVKEKLFF. The DNA of the CDR3 is TGTGCCAGCAGCCAAGGGTGGGGGGGCGTTAAAGAAAAACTGTTTTTT.

This clone was seen just once. The genes are TRBV7-2 and TRBJ2-7; D uncertain. This CDR3 has 15 residues. Between the trimmed V and J ends, which lost 3 bases and 2 bases, there was a span of 14 bases. Germline CDR1 SGHTA, CDR2 FQGNSA. CDR3 sequence reads: CASSFGIDFPYEQYF. CDR3 nucleotide sequence: TGTGCCAGCAGCTTTGGTATCGACTTTCCCTACGAGCAGTACTTC. Using reference TRBV7-2 and TRBJ2-7 for the parts outside the CDR3, the full variable domain is GAGVSQSPSNKVTEKGKDVELRCDPISGHTALYWYRQSLGQGLEFLIYFQGNSAPDKSGLPSDRFSAERTGGSVSTLTIQRTQQEDSAVYLCASSFGIDFPYEQYFGPGTRLTVT.

The rearrangement uses TRBV7-2 and TRBJ1-5; tentatively, D is TRBD1 (5 bases). The germline CDR1 and CDR2 sequences are SGHTA and FQGNSA. This CDR3 has 14 residues. Trimming cost V 5 bases and J 4 bases, with 12 bases left between them. The CDR3 reads CASSGGAGNQPQHF. The CDR3 DNA reads as TGTGCCAGCAGCGGCGGGGCCGGGAATCAGCCCCAGCATTTT.

A note on this clone: The conserved final phenylalanine or tryptophan is absent from the CDR3, which likely points to a read error. Because the CDR3's place on the DNA is in doubt, the DNA is left out and the CDR3 is given as listed by TCRdb. This chain links TRBV6-1 with TRBJ2-7; TRBD2 was called by the table and not checked on the DNA. The CDR3 length is 13 residues, termini included. In germline, CDR1 is MNHNS, CDR2 SASEGT. This CDR3 is CASSEDEGAGRLD.

J is TRBJ1-2 and V is TRBV7-2, with unresolved D. This CDR3 has 14 amino acids. Germline CDR1 is SGHTA and CDR2 is FQGNSA. V lost 1 base and J lost 5, with 11 bases in between. The CDR3: CASSLGPARYGYTF. The CDR3 DNA is TGTGCCAGCAGCTTAGGACCGGCGCGGTATGGCTACACCTTC.

This clone was observed once. For the CDR3, the DNA is TGTGCCAGCAGCTACGGACTAGCGGGGGAGTCCTACGAGCAGTACTTC. Amino acid sequence: CASSYGLAGESYEQYF. This rearrangement joins TRBV7-6 to TRBJ2-7; TRBD2 agrees at 13 bases. The CDR3 length is 16 residues. In germline, CDR1 is SGHVS, CDR2 FNYEAQ. V gave up 4 bases and J gave up 1 base; unmatched junction bases: 4.

This chain links TRBV11-2 with TRBJ1-1; tentatively, D is TRBD1 (6 bases). There are 15 residues in the CDR3. Between the trimmed V and J ends, which lost 2 bases and 4 bases, there was a span of 14 bases. Germline V gene lookup returns CDR1 SGHAT and CDR2 FQNNGV. In DNA form, the CDR3 reads TGTGCCAGCAGCTTATTACAGGGTGTTTCCACTGAAGCTTTCTTT. Its protein is CASSLLQGVSTEAFF.

This chain links TRBV27 with TRBJ1-4, with D perhaps matching TRBD1 (5 bases). Trimming left V 6 bases short and J 8 bases short, with 16 bases between. From germline, CDR1 is MNHEY and CDR2 SMNVEV (reference sequence). The CDR3 spans 14 residues. The CDR3, as DNA: TGTGCCAGCAGGCCACCGGGACTAGGAGAAAAACTGTTTTTT. Residues: CASRPPGLGEKLFF.

The chain carries TRBV30 and TRBJ1-5; 9 bases line up with TRBD1. Germline-derived CDR1 and CDR2 are GTSNPN and SVGIG (reference sequence). The CDR3 covers 15 residues. Germline trimming cut 1 base from V and 4 bases from J; bases unmatched to any gene: 5. The chain's CDR3 is CAWSGGTGLNQPQHF. CDR3 coding DNA: TGTGCCTGGAGTGGGGGGACAGGGCTGAATCAGCCCCAGCATTTT.

This chain joins TRBV29-1 and TRBJ2-5, with 7 positions matching TRBD1. The J call may not be correct, given that the DNA end is closer to TRBJ2-7. The CDR3 spans 15 residues. Germline V lookup: CDR1 SQVTM, CDR2 ANQGSEA. As DNA, the CDR3 is TGCAGCGTCCTCAGGGGGAGTTCCGGCTCCTACGAGCAGTACTTC. Residues: CSVLRGSSGSYEQYF.

The V gene is TRBV11-1, the J gene TRBJ1-2; D remains ambiguous. The CDR3 consists of 14 residues. V dropped 5 bases and J dropped 5 bases, with 15 bases sitting between them. Germline CDR1 is SGHAT and CDR2 is FQDESV (reference sequence). The CDR3 here is CASSLDLGKYGYTF. The CDR3 region has the DNA TGTGCCAGCAGCCTAGACCTCGGGAAATATGGCTACACCTTC.

The V call is TRBV7-2, the J call TRBJ2-5; D is perhaps TRBD1 (6 bases). The CDR3 is made up of 13 amino acids. Germline assignment: CDR1 SGHTA and CDR2 FQGNSA. Trimming took 4 bases from V and 9 from J, leaving 15 bases between them. The CDR3 loop reads CASSSTQRQAQYF. CDR3 DNA: TGTGCCAGCAGCTCGACCCAACGACAGGCCCAGTACTTC.

The rearrangement uses TRBV9 and TRBJ2-3, with 11 bases fitting TRBD1. CDR3 length: 16 residues. The germline CDR1 and CDR2 sequences are SGDLS and YYNGEE. The junction had 8 bases not matched to a gene; V was cut back by 0 bases and J by 8 bases. This CDR3 reads CASSVVGDRGYGTQYF. The CDR3 bases are TGTGCCAGCAGCGTAGTAGGGGACAGGGGGTATGGTACGCAGTATTTT.

This rearrangement joins TRBV6-6 to TRBJ2-3, with D perhaps matching TRBD1 (5 bases). The CDR3 contains 15 residues. Trimming cost V 8 bases and J 4 bases, with 19 bases left between them. Looked up from germline, CDR1 is MNHNY and CDR2 is SVGAGI (reference sequence). The CDR3 DNA follows: TGTGCCAGCGGGCAGACAACAGGAGTAGCAGATACGCAGTATTTT. Translating gives CASGQTTGVADTQYF.